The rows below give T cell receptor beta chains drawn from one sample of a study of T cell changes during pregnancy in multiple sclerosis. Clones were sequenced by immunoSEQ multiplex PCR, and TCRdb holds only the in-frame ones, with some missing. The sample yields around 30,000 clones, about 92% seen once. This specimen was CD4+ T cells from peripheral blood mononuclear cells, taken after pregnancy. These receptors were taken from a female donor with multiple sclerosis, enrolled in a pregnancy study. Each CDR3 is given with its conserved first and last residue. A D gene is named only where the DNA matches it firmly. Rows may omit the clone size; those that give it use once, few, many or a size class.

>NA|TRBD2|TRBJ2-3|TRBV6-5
CASKRIAGVTDTQYF
TGTGCCAGCAAACGTATAGCGGGAGTCACAGATACGCAGTATTTT
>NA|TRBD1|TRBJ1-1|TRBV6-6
CASSSRDRPSGTEAFF
TGTGCCAGCAGTTCCCGGGACAGGCCCTCGGGCACTGAAGCTTTCTTT
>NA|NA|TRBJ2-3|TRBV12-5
CASDPPSGSSSTDTQYF
TGTGCTAGTGACCCGCCAAGCGGTTCCAGTTCCACAGATACGCAGTATTTT
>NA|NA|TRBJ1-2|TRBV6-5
CASSYSRQAGGYTF
TGTGCCAGCAGTTACTCCAGACAGGCCGGGGGCTACACCTTC
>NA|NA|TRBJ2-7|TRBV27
CASSFAGAHEQYF
TGTGCCAGCAGTTTTGCAGGGGCCCACGAGCAGTACTTC
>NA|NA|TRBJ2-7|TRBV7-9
CASSLQTGSGAREQYF
TGTGCCAGCAGCCTCCAGACAGGCAGCGGGGCCCGCGAGCAGTACTTC
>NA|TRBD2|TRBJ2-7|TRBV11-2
CASSLDWASGGADEQYF
TGTGCCAGCAGCTTAGATTGGGCTAGCGGGGGGGCTGACGAGCAGTACTTC
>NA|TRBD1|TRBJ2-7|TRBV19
CASTSTGGMYEQYF
TGTGCCAGTACGAGTACAGGGGGCATGTACGAGCAGTACTTC
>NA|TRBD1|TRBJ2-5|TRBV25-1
CASSDPQGNQETQYF
TGTGCCAGCAGTGACCCACAGGGGAACCAAGAGACCCAGTACTTC
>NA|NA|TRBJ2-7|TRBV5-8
CASSPLTGAYEQYF
TGTGCCAGCAGCCCCCTCACAGGAGCCTACGAGCAGTACTTC
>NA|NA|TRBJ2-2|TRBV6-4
CASSGLRETGELFF
TGTGCCAGCAGTGGACTCAGGGAAACCGGGGAGCTGTTTTTT
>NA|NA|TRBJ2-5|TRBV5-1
CASSRGTLQETQYF
TGCGCCAGCAGCCGGGGGACCCTCCAAGAGACCCAGTACTTC
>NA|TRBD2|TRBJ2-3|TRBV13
CATQRAGGGDTQYF
TGTGCCACCCAACGAGCGGGAGGGGGAGATACGCAGTATTTT
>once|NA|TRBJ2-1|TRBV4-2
CASSRRGSGSEQFF
TGTGCCAGCAGTCGAAGAGGTTCCGGCAGTGAGCAGTTCTTC
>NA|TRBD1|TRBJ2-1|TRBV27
CASSPAGGQQFF
TGTGCCAGCAGTCCAGCAGGGGGCCAGCAGTTCTTC
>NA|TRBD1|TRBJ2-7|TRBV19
CASSPEGGTGGWDEQYF
TGTGCCAGTAGCCCCGAGGGCGGGACAGGGGGCTGGGACGAGCAGTACTTC